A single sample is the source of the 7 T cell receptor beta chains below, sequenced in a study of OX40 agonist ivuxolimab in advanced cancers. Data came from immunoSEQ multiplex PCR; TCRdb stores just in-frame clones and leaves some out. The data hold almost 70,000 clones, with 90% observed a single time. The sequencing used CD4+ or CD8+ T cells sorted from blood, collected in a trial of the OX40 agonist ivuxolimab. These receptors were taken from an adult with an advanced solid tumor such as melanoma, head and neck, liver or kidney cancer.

The CDR3 DNA follows: TGCGCCAGCAGCGCCGGGACAGGGGGCGTAAACACCATATATTTT. It is translated as CASSAGTGGVNTIYF. The chain is built from TRBV5-1 and TRBJ1-3; 12 nucleotides agree with TRBD1. This CDR3 region has 15 residues. Germline loops: CDR1 SGHRS, CDR2 YFSETQ. V lost 4 bases to trimming and J lost 6 bases; unmatched junction nucleotides: 5.

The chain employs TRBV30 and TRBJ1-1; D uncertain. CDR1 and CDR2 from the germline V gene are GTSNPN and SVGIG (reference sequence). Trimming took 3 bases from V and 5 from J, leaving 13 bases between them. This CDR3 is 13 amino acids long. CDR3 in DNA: TGTGCCTGGAGCCCTAGGAGGGAAACTGAAGCTTTCTTT. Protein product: CAWSPRRETEAFF.

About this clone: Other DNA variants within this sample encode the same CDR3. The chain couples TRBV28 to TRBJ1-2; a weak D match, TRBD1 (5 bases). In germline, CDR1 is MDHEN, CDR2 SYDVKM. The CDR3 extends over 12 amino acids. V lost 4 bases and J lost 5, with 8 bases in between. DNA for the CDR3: TGTGCCAGCAGTTCCTCAGGGTATGGCTACACCTTC. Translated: CASSSSGYGYTF.

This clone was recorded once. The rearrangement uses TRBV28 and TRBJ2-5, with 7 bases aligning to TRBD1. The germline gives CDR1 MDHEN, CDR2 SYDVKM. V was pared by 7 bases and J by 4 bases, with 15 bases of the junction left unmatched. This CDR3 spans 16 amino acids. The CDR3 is CASISHRGPLAETQYF. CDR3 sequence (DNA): TGTGCCAGCATTTCTCACAGGGGTCCTTTGGCAGAGACCCAGTACTTC. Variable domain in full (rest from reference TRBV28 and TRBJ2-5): DVKVTQSSRYLVKRTGEKVFLECVQDMDHENMFWYRQDPGLGLRLIYFSYDVKMKEKGDIPEGYSVSREKKERFSLILESASTNQTSMYLCASISHRGPLAETQYFGPGTRLLVL.

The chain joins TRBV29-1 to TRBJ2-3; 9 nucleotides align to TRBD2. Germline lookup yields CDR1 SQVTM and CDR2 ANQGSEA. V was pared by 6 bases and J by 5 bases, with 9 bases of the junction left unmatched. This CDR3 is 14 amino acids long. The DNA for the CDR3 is TGCAGCGTACTTTTAGCGGGAGAGGGAGATACGCAGTATTTT. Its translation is CSVLLAGEGDTQYF.

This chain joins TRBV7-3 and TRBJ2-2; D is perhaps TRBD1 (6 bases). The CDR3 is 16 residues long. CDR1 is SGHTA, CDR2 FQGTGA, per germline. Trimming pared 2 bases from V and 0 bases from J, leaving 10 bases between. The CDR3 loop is CASSLQGPANTGELFF. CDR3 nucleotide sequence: TGTGCCAGCAGCTTACAGGGGCCCGCGAACACCGGGGAGCTGTTTTTT.

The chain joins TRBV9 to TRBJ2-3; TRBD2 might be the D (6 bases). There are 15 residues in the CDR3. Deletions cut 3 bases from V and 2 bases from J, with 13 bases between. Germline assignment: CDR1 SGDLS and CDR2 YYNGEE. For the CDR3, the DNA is TGTGCCAGCAGCGCCCGGACGGGAGTCACAGATACGCAGTATTTT. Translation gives CASSARTGVTDTQYF.